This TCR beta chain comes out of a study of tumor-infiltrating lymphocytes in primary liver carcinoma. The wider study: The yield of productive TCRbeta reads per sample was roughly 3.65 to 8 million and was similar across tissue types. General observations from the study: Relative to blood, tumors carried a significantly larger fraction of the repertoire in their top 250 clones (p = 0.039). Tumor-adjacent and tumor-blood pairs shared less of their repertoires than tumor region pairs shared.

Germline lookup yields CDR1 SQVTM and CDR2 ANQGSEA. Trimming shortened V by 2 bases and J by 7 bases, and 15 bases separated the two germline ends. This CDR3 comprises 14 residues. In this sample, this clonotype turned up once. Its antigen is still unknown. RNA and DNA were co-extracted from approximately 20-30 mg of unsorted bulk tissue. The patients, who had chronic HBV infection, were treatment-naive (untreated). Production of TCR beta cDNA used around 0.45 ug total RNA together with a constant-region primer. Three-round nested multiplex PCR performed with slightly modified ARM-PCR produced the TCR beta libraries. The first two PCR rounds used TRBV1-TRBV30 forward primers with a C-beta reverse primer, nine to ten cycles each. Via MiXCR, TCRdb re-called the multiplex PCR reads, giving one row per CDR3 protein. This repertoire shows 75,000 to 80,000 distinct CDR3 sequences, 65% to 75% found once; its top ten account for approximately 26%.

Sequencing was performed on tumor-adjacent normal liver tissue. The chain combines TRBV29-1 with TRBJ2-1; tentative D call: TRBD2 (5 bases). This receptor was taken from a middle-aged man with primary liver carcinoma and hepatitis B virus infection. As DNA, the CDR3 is TGCAGCGTTGAAACGGACCCTAGCTTGAATGAGCAGTTCTTC. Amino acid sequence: CSVETDPSLNEQFF.